Below are 20 T cell receptor beta chains sequenced from a single sample in a study of T cells in Graves' hyperthyroidism and ophthalmopathy. Authors of the study amplified TCR beta CDR3 regions from RNA transcripts. In the first-round RT-PCR of the TCR CDR3, the HTBI primer set was used. TCRdb fed the multiplex PCR reads into MiXCR, producing one record per CDR3 protein. This table holds more than 300,000 distinct CDR3 sequences, about 15% found once. The sequenced sample consisted of blood. The receptors shown here come from a woman in her thirties with Graves' hyperthyroidism.

This clonotype showed up many times. The chain is built from TRBV6-1 and TRBJ2-3; D is perhaps TRBD1 (5 bases). V was pared by 9 bases and J by 4 bases, with 17 bases between. Germline lookup yields CDR1 MNHNS and CDR2 SASEGT. The CDR3 spans 14 residues. This CDR3 reads CASTGPGASDTQYF. The CDR3 DNA follows: TGTGCCAGTACTGGGCCTGGGGCCTCAGATACGCAGTATTTT.

Many counts were recorded for this clonotype. V is TRBV28 and J is TRBJ2-1, with 7 bases identical to TRBD2. Trimming at V came to 7 bases and at J to 2 bases, leaving 8 bases not matched to a gene. CDR1 is MDHEN and CDR2 is SYDVKM in the germline V gene. This CDR3 contains 15 residues. The CDR3, as DNA: TGTGCCAGCACCCCCGCTAGCGGAGCCTACAATGAGCAGTTCTTC. Protein sequence: CASTPASGAYNEQFF.

This clonotype was recorded many times. V is TRBV3-1 and J is TRBJ2-5; D remains unclear. With 4 bases removed from V and 4 bases from J, the gap between germline ends came to 16 bases. The CDR3 is 15 amino acids. The germline gives CDR1 LGHDT, CDR2 YNNKEL (reference sequence). As DNA, the CDR3 is TGTGCCAGCAGCCGAAACACGGCGATGGCAGAGACCCAGTACTTC. Translation gives CASSRNTAMAETQYF.

The table lists this clonotype with a few counts. The chain employs TRBV3-1 and TRBJ1-5; D ambiguous. Trimming removed 1 base at V and 11 bases at J, with 9 bases between. CDR3 size: 12 residues. Germline CDR1 LGHDT, CDR2 YNNKEL (reference sequence). As DNA, the CDR3 is TGTGCCAGCAGCCAAGGGATAGGGACCCAGCATTTT. It specifies CASSQGIGTQHF.

V usage is TRBV3-1 and J usage is TRBJ1-3; D call uncertain. Germline V gene sequence: CDR1 LGHDT, CDR2 YNNKEL (reference sequence). Deletions cut 1 base from V and 0 bases from J, with 7 bases between. The CDR3 runs to 15 residues. The CDR3 loop reads CASSQARLSGNTIYF. The CDR3, as DNA: TGTGCCAGCAGCCAAGCACGGCTCTCTGGAAACACCATATATTTT.

The sample holds a few counts of this clonotype. The CDR3: CASSDNEQYF. The CDR3 DNA reads as TGTGCCAGCAGTGATAACGAGCAGTACTTC. The rearrangement uses TRBV2 and TRBJ2-7; D gene uncertain. CDR1 and CDR2 from the germline V gene are SNHLY and FYNNEI. This CDR3 is 10 amino acids long. Trimming removed 3 bases from V and 5 bases from J, with 2 bases in between.

This sequence joins TRBV7-9 and TRBJ1-6; no reliable D call. V shed 5 bases and J shed 7 bases, with 15 bases lying between them. CDR3 length equals 15 residues. Germline V gene data show CDR1 as SEHNR and CDR2 as FQNEAQ (reference sequence). As DNA, the CDR3 is TGTGCCAGCAGCCGCGGGTCCTCCGAAAATTCACCCCTCCACTTT. Translation: CASSRGSSENSPLHF.

In regard to this clonotype: The conserved closing phenylalanine or tryptophan is absent in this CDR3, likely reflecting a read error. The J gene is TRBJ2-7, the V gene TRBV27; TRBD2 agrees at 9 bases. CDR1 and CDR2 (germline): MNHEY, SMNVEV (reference sequence). The CDR3 sequence is 16 residues long. The trim removed 4 bases at V and 6 bases at J, leaving 13 bases unmatched. CDR3 in amino acids: CASSSAGGPKVREQYL. CDR3 coding DNA: TGTGCCAGCAGTTCGGCGGGAGGGCCGAAGGTTCGCGAGCAGTACCTC.

This clonotype was seen ten or more times. This rearrangement joins TRBV30 to TRBJ2-2; 7 nucleotides align to TRBD1. Germline trimming cut 5 bases from V and 4 bases from J; bases unmatched to any gene: 4. From germline, CDR1 is GTSNPN and CDR2 SVGIG (reference sequence). The CDR3 length is 13 residues. CDR3 sequence: CAWFAGGTGELFF. For the CDR3, the DNA is TGTGCCTGGTTTGCAGGGGGCACCGGGGAGCTGTTTTTT.

There are many counts of this clonotype. The rearrangement uses TRBV6-2 or TRBV6-3 and TRBJ2-7, with 7 bases lining up with TRBD1. V shed 5 bases and J 7 bases; nucleotides not matched to a gene: 8. The CDR3 has 13 amino acids. Per germline, CDR1 MNHEY and CDR2 SVGEGT. The CDR3 region has the DNA TGTGCCAGCAGTGACAGGGATTTAAGAGAGCAGTACTTC. Its translation is CASSDRDLREQYF.

The J gene is TRBJ2-1, the V gene TRBV13; 10 bases are a match to TRBD2. J lost 0 bases, V lost 3 bases, and 8 bases had no gene match. The length of the CDR3 is 18 residues. Per the germline V gene, CDR1 is PRHDT and CDR2 is FYEKMQ (reference sequence). The CDR3 reads CASSFSLWTSGSYNEQFF. The CDR3 nucleotides are TGTGCCAGCAGCTTCTCGTTATGGACTAGCGGCTCCTACAATGAGCAGTTCTTC.

This clonotype was recorded many times. The chain couples TRBV5-5 to TRBJ1-2, with D uncertain. Looked up from germline, CDR1 is SGHKS and CDR2 is YYEKEE (reference sequence). The CDR3 runs to 14 residues. Trimming stripped 4 bases from V and 2 bases from J, with 12 bases between. CDR3 bases: TGTGCCAGCAGCACCACCGGGAGCAACTATGGCTACACCTTC. This encodes CASSTTGSNYGYTF.

This clonotype showed up many times. J is TRBJ2-3 and V is TRBV11-2; 8 bases align to TRBD2. V was clipped by 5 bases and J by 0 bases; unmatched bases: 10. Germline CDR1 SGHAT, CDR2 FQNNGV. This CDR3 has 17 residues. The CDR3 spells CASSLSGNPISTDTQYF. CDR3 in DNA: TGTGCCAGCAGCCTTAGCGGGAATCCTATTAGCACAGATACGCAGTATTTT.

V is TRBV30 and J is TRBJ1-6; the D is unclear. Germline-derived CDR1 and CDR2 are GTSNPN and SVGIG (reference sequence). CDR3 length: 14 residues. Trimming removed 3 bases from V and 6 bases from J, with 12 bases in between. The CDR3 region is CAWRSGVSNSPLHF. In DNA, the CDR3 is TGTGCCTGGAGGAGTGGGGTCTCTAATTCACCCCTCCACTTT.

This clonotype was recorded at least ten times. The rearrangement links TRBV20-1 to TRBJ2-1; TRBD2 is a possible D gene (5 bases). This CDR3 has 13 amino acids. The V gene's germline CDR1 is DFQATT and CDR2 SNEGSKA (reference sequence). The germline V and J ends were trimmed by 6 bases and 8 bases, with 17 bases remaining between them. CDR3: CSAPDFRIHEQFF. In nucleotides, the CDR3 is TGCAGTGCCCCGGACTTCCGTATCCATGAGCAGTTCTTC.

The chain joins TRBV4-1 to TRBJ1-1; possible D gene TRBD1, 6 bases. Germline V gives CDR1 MGHRA, CDR2 YSYEKL. The CDR3 is made up of 16 amino acids. V lost 4 bases and J 8 bases, leaving 23 bases between the germline ends. The CDR3: CASSPVPGHFWDEAFF. For the CDR3, the DNA is TGCGCCAGCAGCCCCGTCCCGGGACATTTTTGGGACGAAGCTTTCTTT.

This chain links TRBV18 with TRBJ1-1; D is perhaps TRBD1 (5 bases). The CDR3 runs to 14 residues. Germline V gene data show CDR1 as KGHSH and CDR2 as LQKENI. Trimming removed 3 bases from V and 4 bases from J, with 12 bases in between. The CDR3 loop is CASSPPGRATEAFF. The DNA of the CDR3 is TGTGCCAGCTCACCCCCCGGCAGGGCCACTGAAGCTTTCTTT.

Ten or more counts support this clonotype. The V call is TRBV19, the J call TRBJ1-2; D gene uncertain. There are 13 residues in the CDR3. V was shortened by 6 bases and J by 6 bases, with 14 bases between the two germline ends. The germline CDR1 and CDR2 sequences are LNHDA and SQIVND (reference sequence). The chain's CDR3 is CASSGSPRDGYTF. Written as DNA, the CDR3 is TGTGCCAGTAGCGGGTCCCCCCGCGATGGCTACACCTTC.

This clonotype was observed a handful of times. This chain uses TRBV19 with TRBJ1-5, with D hard to call. V lost 3 bases and J 0 bases, leaving 9 bases between the germline ends. Germline CDR1 and CDR2: LNHDA and SQIVND (reference sequence). This CDR3 region has 15 residues. The CDR3 is CASSITENSNQPQHF. The CDR3 coding sequence is TGTGCCAGTAGTATCACAGAGAATAGCAATCAGCCCCAGCATTTT.

This clonotype was counted at least ten times. The gene calls are TRBV28 and TRBJ2-5; D not resolved. Trimming took 3 bases from V and 5 from J, leaving 13 bases between them. The germline V gene encodes CDR1 MDHEN and CDR2 SYDVKM. The length of the CDR3 is 14 residues. CDR3: CASSFRLGRETQYF. The CDR3 DNA follows: TGTGCCAGCAGTTTCCGTCTAGGGCGTGAGACCCAGTACTTC.